What follows are 3 T cell receptor beta chains derived from one specimen sequenced in a study of shared clonotypes between healthy human individuals. Generated by immunoSEQ multiplex PCR, the TCRdb table keeps only in-frame clones and is missing some. The table records about 2.3 million clones, just over 90% of them present only once. Sequencing was done on a sample of naive CD4+ T cells from PBMCs. Subset specified: CD45RA+ positively selected. The receptors come from a man in his late teens or twenties in good health. Some clones in this sample may be carry-over from other donors' samples.

The gene calls are TRBV5-4 and TRBJ1-2; D gene unclear. Germline CDR1 and CDR2: SGHNT and YYREEE (reference sequence). This CDR3 spans 12 amino acids. The V gene lost 1 base and the J gene lost 5 bases, with 6 bases spanning the gap. The CDR3 reads CASSLFGYGYTF. CDR3 nucleotide sequence: TGTGCCAGCAGCTTGTTTGGATATGGCTACACCTTC.

In this sample, this clone turned up a few times. The genes are TRBV7-9 and TRBJ2-7, with no clear D. Trimming shortened V by 5 bases and J by 3 bases, and 17 bases separated the two germline ends. This CDR3 comprises 15 residues. Per the germline V gene, CDR1 is SEHNR and CDR2 is FQNEAQ (reference sequence). CDR3 sequence (DNA): TGTGCCAGCAGCGCCGCGAGTGATGGTATCTACGAGCAGTACTTC. It translates to CASSAASDGIYEQYF.

The chain employs TRBV7-9 and TRBJ2-7; no clear D. Trimming removed 0 bases from V and 0 bases from J, with 3 bases in between. This CDR3 spans 13 amino acids. CDR1 is SEHNR and CDR2 is FQNEAQ in the germline V gene (reference sequence). CDR3 region: CASSLASSYEQYF. The CDR3 bases are TGTGCCAGCAGCTTAGCGTCCTCCTACGAGCAGTACTTC.